This T cell receptor beta chain was observed in a study of CD4 T cells in relation to SARS-CoV-2 and coronaviruses. Findings and caveats of the study: SARS-CoV-2-driven expansion was significantly weaker in crossreactive than monoreactive clones. Crossreactivity was assessed only for spike protein, not other viral proteins. In approximately 71% of donors, memory CD4+ clonotypes crossrecognized SARS-CoV-2 and at least one common cold coronavirus spike.

The V end was cut by 0 bases, the J end by 5 bases, with 16 bases between. The germline V gene has CDR1 MNHEY and CDR2 SMNVEV (reference sequence). This CDR3 contains 16 residues. The data were produced by immunoSEQ multiplex PCR, yet TCRdb's version contains in-frame clones alone and is incomplete. This table holds approximately 50,000 clones, around 92% found once. Note on this clone: Its antigen is unknown.

Sequenced material: naive CD4+ T cells from PBMCs. The subset denotes: naive CD4+ T cells isolated by negative enrichment. The receptor was derived from an adult with COVID-19. The rearrangement joins TRBV27 to TRBJ2-5, with D possibly matching TRBD1 (5 bases). DNA for the CDR3: TGTGCCAGCAGTTTATCGCAGGGTGGGTCGAGGGAGACCCAGTACTTC. Its protein is CASSLSQGGSRETQYF.